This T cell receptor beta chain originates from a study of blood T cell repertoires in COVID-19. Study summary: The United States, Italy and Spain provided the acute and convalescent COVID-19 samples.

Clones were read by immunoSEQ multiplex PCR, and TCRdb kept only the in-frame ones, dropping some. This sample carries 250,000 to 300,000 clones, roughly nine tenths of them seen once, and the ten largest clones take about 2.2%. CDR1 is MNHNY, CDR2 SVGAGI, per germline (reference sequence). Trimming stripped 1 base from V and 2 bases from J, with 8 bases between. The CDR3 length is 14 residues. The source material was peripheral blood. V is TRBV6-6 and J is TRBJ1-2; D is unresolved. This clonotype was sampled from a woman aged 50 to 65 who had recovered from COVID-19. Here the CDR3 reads CASSYYRSNYGYTF. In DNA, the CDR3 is TGTGCCAGCAGTTACTACAGATCGAACTATGGCTACACCTTC.